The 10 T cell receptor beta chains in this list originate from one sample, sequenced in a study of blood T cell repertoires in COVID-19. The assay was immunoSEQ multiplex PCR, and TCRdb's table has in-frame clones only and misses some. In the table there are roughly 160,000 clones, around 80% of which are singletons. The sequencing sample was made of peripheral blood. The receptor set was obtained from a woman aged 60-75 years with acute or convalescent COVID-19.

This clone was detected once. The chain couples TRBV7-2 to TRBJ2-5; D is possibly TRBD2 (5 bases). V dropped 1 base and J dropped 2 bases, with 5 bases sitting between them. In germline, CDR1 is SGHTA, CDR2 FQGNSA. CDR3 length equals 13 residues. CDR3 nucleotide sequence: TGTGCCAGCAGCTTAGGACTACAAGAGACCCAGTACTTC. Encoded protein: CASSLGLQETQYF.

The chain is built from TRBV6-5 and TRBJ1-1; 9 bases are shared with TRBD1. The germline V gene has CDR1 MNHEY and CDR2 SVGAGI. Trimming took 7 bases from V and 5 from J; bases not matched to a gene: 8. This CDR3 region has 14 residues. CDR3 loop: CASTPGQGRTEAFF. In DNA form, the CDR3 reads TGTGCCAGCACCCCGGGACAGGGAAGGACTGAAGCTTTCTTT.

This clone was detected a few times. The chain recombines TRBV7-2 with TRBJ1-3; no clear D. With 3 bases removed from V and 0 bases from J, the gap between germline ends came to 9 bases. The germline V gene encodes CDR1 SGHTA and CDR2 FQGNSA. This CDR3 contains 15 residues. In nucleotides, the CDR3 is TGTGCCAGCAGCTTCCCGACTATCTCTGGAAACACCATATATTTT. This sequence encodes CASSFPTISGNTIYF.

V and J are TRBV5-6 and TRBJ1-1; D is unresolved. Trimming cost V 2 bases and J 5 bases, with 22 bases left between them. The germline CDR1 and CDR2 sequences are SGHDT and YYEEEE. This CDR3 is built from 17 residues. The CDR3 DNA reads TGTGCCAGCAGCTTAAGCGGGAATCCCCGGGTCAGGACTGAAGCTTTCTTT. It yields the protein CASSLSGNPRVRTEAFF.

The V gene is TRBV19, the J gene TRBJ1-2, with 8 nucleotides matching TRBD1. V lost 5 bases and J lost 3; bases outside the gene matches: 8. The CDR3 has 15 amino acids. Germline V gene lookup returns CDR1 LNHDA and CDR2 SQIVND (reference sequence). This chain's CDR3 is CASSSTGGSYYGYTF. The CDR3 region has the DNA TGTGCCAGTAGTTCTACAGGGGGATCTTACTATGGCTACACCTTC.

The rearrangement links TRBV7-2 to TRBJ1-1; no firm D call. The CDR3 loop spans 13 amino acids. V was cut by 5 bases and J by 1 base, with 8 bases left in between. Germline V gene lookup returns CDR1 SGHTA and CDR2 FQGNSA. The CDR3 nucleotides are TGTGCCAGCAGCCCCGAGGGGAACACTGAAGCTTTCTTT. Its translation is CASSPEGNTEAFF.

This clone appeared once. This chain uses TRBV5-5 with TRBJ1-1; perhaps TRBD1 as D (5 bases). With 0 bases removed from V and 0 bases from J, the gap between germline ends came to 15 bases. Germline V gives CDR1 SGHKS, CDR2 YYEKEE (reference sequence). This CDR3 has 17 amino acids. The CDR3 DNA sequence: TGTGCCAGCAGCTTGGCCCGATTGGCAGGGATGAACACTGAAGCTTTCTTT. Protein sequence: CASSLARLAGMNTEAFF.

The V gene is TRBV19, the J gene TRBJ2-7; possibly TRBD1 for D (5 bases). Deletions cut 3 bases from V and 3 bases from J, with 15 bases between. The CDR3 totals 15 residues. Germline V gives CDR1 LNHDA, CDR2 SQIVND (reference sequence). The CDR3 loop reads CASSIELRVRYEQYF. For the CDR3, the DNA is TGTGCCAGTAGTATCGAACTCAGGGTCCGCTACGAGCAGTACTTC.

In DNA form, the CDR3 reads TGTGCCAGCTCGCTACAGGGGGCCTTATCCAATGAGCAGTTCTTC. Translating it yields CASSLQGALSNEQFF. The V and J genes are TRBV18 and TRBJ2-1; 9 bases map to TRBD1. After removal of 6 bases from V and 6 bases from J, the junction contained 9 bases not matched to a gene. Germline CDR1 KGHSH, CDR2 LQKENI. The CDR3 runs to 15 residues.

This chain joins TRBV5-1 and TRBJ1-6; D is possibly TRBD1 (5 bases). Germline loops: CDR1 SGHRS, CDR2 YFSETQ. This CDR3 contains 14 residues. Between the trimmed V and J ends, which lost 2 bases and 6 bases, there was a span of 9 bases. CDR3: CASSLQDLNSPLHF. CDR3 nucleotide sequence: TGCGCCAGCAGCTTACAGGACCTTAATTCACCCCTCCACTTT.